Below, 11 T cell receptor beta chains from the same sample are listed, as sequenced in a study of tumor-infiltrating lymphocytes in glioblastoma multiforme. Three nested ARM-PCR rounds with V-beta and C-beta primers built TCRB libraries. TCRdb re-analysed the multiplex PCR reads in MiXCR, keeping a single row per CDR3 protein. The sample carries 30,000 or so distinct CDR3 sequences, 50% to 75% recorded once. The sequencing input was brain tumor tissue. The source is a male donor with glioblastoma.

A remark on this clonotype: Because the CDR3 is missing its conserved closing phenylalanine or tryptophan, this is likely a read error. The rearrangement uses TRBV20-1 and TRBJ1-6, with D possibly TRBD1 on 5 matching bases. This CDR3 contains 15 residues. CDR1 is DFQATT, CDR2 SNEGSKA, per germline (reference sequence). CDR3 residues: CSARGRGSVNSPLHY. CDR3 DNA sequence: TGCAGTGCTAGAGGGCGGGGCTCCGTGAATTCACCACTCCACTAT.

This clonotype was found a few times. This may come from a read error, since a much larger clone is one base off. The chain recombines TRBV4-2 with TRBJ2-1, with D perhaps matching TRBD1 (6 bases). V was clipped by 0 bases and J by 9 bases, with 21 bases between them. Germline V gene data show CDR1 as LGHNA and CDR2 as YNFKEQ. There are 17 residues in the CDR3. For the CDR3, the DNA is TGTGCCAGCAGCCAAGATTCGAACAGGGCTTCGAACAGTGAGCAGTTCTTC. This codes for CASSQDSNRASNSEQFF.

This clonotype came up many times. The chain combines TRBV28 with TRBJ2-7, with 9 bases matching TRBD1. The germline V gene has CDR1 MDHEN and CDR2 SYDVKM. Trimming removed 8 bases from V and 5 bases from J; junction bases left unmatched: 7. The CDR3 is made up of 13 amino acids. CDR3 region: CASRRQGDDEQYF. CDR3 in DNA: TGTGCCAGCCGGAGACAGGGGGATGACGAGCAGTACTTC.

This clonotype was counted only a few times. J is TRBJ2-7 and V is TRBV30; the match to TRBD2 covers 7 bases. With V trimmed by 4 bases and J by 4 bases, 10 bases remained unmatched. The CDR3 is 14 amino acids. Germline V CDR1 and CDR2: GTSNPN, SVGIG (reference sequence). The CDR3 DNA reads as TGTGCCTGGAACAGAGGACGGGGAGGGTACGAGCAGTACTTC. This gives the protein CAWNRGRGGYEQYF. Drawing the rest from reference TRBV30 and TRBJ2-7, the complete variable domain is SQTIHQWPATLVQPVGSPLSLECTVEGTSNPNLYWYRQAAGRGLQLLFYSVGIGQISSEVPQNLSASRPQDRQFILSSKKLLLSDSGFYLCAWNRGRGGYEQYFGPGTRLTVT.

Of note for this clonotype: One end of the junction does not line up with germline, which may come from a read error. This chain connects TRBV6-5 to TRBJ2-3; D might be TRBD1 or TRBD2, each matching 5 bases. Looked up from germline, CDR1 is MNHEY and CDR2 is SVGAGI. The CDR3 is made up of 13 amino acids. CDR3 protein: CDSSLTGADTQYF. CDR3 DNA sequence: TGTGACAGCAGTCTAACCGGGGCAGATACGCAGTACTTT.

This clonotype was seen ten or more times. The rearrangement uses TRBV12-3 or TRBV12-4 and TRBJ1-2, with TRBD1 matching over 8 bases. J gave up 5 bases and V 10 bases, and 15 bases lay outside the gene matches. This CDR3 region has 15 residues. The CDR3 DNA reads TGTGCCACAAGTTTAGGCAGGGGGCGATGGTATGGCTACACCTTC. The encoded protein is CATSLGRGRWYGYTF.

The rearrangement joins TRBV11-1 to TRBJ2-3; D gene uncertain. The CDR3 has 15 amino acids. Trimming pared 2 bases from V and 5 bases from J, leaving 14 bases between. Germline V gives CDR1 SGHAT, CDR2 FQDESV (reference sequence). The CDR3 sequence is CASSLTWISLDTQYF. The DNA of the CDR3 is TGTGCCAGCAGCTTAACATGGATTTCTCTAGATACGCAGTATTTT.

Comments on this clonotype: Likely a read error: the CDR3 ends without its conserved phenylalanine or tryptophan. The chain uses TRBV6-1 and TRBJ2-2, with 11 bases matching TRBD2. Per germline, CDR1 MNHNS and CDR2 SASEGT. Trimming cost V 7 bases and J 3 bases; bases outside gene matches: 7. This CDR3 has 16 amino acids. CDR3: CASTGLAGGYTGELFC. CDR3 nucleotide sequence: TGTGCCAGCACCGGATTAGCGGGAGGGTACACCGGGGAGCTGTTTTGT.

The rearrangement joins TRBV5-4 to TRBJ1-2, with D possibly matching TRBD1 (5 bases). The CDR3 is 12 amino acids. V shed 4 bases and J shed 14 bases, with 18 bases lying between them. The germline V gene encodes CDR1 SGHNT and CDR2 YYREEE (reference sequence). The CDR3 region has the DNA TGTGCCAGCAGCCGGCAGGAGACGGGGCTAACCTTC. It is translated as CASSRQETGLTF.

Points on this clonotype: Since the CDR3 does not end with the conserved phenylalanine or tryptophan, this likely comes from a read error. The chain is built from TRBV5-1 and TRBJ2-5, with D unresolved. Germline-derived CDR1 and CDR2 are SGHRS and YFSETQ. V dropped 0 bases and J dropped 2 bases, with 2 bases sitting between them. This CDR3 has 12 amino acids. The CDR3 here is CASSLGQETQYS. DNA of the CDR3: TGCGCCAGCAGCTTGGGGCAAGAGACCCAGTACTCC.

In this sample, this clonotype turned up many times. The chain combines TRBV6-6 with TRBJ2-4, with D possibly matching TRBD2 (5 bases). This CDR3 contains 16 residues. Trimming took off 2 bases at V and 3 bases at J, with 14 bases between the two ends. Germline-derived CDR1 and CDR2 are MNHNY and SVGAGI (reference sequence). CDR3 nucleotides: TGTGCCAGCAGTTACCTTCGGGGAAACGACAAAAACATTCAGTACTTC. Encoded protein: CASSYLRGNDKNIQYF.